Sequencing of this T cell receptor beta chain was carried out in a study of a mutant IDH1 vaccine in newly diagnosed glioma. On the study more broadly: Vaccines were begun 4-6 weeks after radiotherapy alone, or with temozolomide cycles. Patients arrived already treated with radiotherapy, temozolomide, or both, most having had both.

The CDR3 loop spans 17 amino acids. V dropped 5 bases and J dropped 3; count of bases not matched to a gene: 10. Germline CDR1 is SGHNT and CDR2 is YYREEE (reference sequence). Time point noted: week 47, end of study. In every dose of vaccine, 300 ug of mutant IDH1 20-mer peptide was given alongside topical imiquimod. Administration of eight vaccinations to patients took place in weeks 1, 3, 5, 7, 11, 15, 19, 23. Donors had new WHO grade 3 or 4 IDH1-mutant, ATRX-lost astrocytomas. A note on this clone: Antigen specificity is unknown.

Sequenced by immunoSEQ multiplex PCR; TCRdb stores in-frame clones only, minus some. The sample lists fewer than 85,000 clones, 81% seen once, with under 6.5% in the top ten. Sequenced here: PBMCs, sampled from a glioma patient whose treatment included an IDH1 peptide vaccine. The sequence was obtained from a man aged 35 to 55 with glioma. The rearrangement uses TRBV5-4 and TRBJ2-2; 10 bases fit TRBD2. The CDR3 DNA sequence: TGTGCCAGCAGGGACACGAGCGGGAGGGTCGACACCGGGGAGCTGTTTTTT. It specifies CASRDTSGRVDTGELFF.